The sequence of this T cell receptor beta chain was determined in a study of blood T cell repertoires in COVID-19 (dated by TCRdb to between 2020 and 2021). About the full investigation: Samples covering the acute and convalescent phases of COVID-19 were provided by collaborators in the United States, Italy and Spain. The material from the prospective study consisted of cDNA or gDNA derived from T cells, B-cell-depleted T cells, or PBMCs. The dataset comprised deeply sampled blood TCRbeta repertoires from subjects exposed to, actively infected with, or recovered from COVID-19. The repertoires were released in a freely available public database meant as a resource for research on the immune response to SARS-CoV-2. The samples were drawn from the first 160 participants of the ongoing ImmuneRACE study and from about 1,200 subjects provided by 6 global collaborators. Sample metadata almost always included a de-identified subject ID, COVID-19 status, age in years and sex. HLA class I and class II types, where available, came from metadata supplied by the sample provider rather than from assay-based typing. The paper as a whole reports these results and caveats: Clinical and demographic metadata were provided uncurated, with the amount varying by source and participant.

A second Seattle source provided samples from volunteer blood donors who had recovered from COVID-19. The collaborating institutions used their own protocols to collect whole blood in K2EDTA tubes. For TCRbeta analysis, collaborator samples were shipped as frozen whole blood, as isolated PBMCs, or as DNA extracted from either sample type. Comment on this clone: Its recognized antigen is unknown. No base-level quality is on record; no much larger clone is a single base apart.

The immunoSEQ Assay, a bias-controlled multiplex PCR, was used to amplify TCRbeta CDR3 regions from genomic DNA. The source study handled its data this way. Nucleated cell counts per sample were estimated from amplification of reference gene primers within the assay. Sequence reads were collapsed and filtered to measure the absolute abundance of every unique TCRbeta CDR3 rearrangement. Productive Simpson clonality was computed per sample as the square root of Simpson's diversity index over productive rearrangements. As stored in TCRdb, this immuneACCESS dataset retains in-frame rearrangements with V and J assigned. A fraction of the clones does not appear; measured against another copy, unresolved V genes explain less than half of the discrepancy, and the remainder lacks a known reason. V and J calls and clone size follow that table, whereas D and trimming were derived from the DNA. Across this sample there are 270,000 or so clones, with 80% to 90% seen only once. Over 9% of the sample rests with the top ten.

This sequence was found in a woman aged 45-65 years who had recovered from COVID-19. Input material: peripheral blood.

The encoded CDR3 is CASSPSDGRYTGELFF. The nucleotide sequence is given as TGTGCCAGCTCACCATCCGACGGGAGATACACCGGGGAGCTGTTTTTT. The sequence joins TRBV18 to TRBJ2-2; matching of 6 bases hints at TRBD2 as the D gene. The germline V gene yields KGHSH for CDR1 and LQKENI for CDR2. The CDR3 sequence holds 16 residues, the cysteine and phenylalanine included. Only the CDR3 part of the read is kept: 48 bases, read in frame from the first base. V and J are truncated by 2 bases and 3 bases respectively, leaving an intervening sequence of 13 bases.